This T cell receptor beta chain appears in the sequencing data of a study of blood T cell repertoires in COVID-19. Study overall: The study drew acute and convalescent COVID-19 samples from the United States, Italy and Spain. Nucleic acid was either cDNA or gDNA, and it came from T cells, B-cell-depleted T cells, or PBMCs.

Authors' methods: Reference gene primer amplification in the assay estimated nucleated cell counts. The method was immunoSEQ multiplex PCR; TCRdb's version includes in-frame clones alone and lacks a portion of them. The V and J calls and clone size are taken from that table; D and trimming were inferred from the DNA. Of about 19,000 clones listed, 86% were seen once; the top ten hold over 9.5%. Deletions cut 4 bases from V and 11 bases from J, with 17 bases between. This CDR3 is 14 amino acids long. The germline gives CDR1 SGHTA, CDR2 FQGTGA. The rearrangement joins TRBV7-3 to TRBJ2-2, with D perhaps matching TRBD2 (5 bases). The sample was peripheral blood. This clonotype originated in a human donor in a cohort sampled during active COVID-19. CDR3 in DNA: TGTGCCAGCAGCTCGCGGGCCGGCCCTGGAGAGCTGTTTTTT. Translation gives CASSSRAGPGELFF.